This T cell receptor (beta chain) is drawn from a study of T-cell reconstitution after alpha-beta-depleted transplantation in children. Study-wide findings and caveats: Expanded graft clones numbering several hundred reportedly gave rise to alpha-beta T cells about two months after transplant. It was newly produced T cells that mostly accounted for T-cell counts and diversity one year after transplant.

This clonotype was detected only a few times. The antigen is not known. Unique molecular identifiers featured in how the TCRbeta library was prepared. TCRdb ran MiXCR on the PCR reads and lists one entry per CDR3 protein. The sample holds some 600,000 distinct CDR3 sequences, roughly 13% seen once. V lost 6 bases and J lost 14, with 14 bases in between. The CDR3 has 11 amino acids. Material: PBMCs, mostly from graft donor cells, obtained 360 days after TCRalphabeta/CD19-depleted stem cell transplant. The origin of this receptor is a male patient between 10 and 17 years old who had a stem cell transplant for acute myeloid leukemia, so the T cells may come from the graft donor. The chain links TRBV12-3 or TRBV12-4 to TRBJ2-1, with D tentatively TRBD2 (6 bases). The CDR3 spells CASSLSGEEFF. CDR3 sequence (DNA): TGTGCCAGCAGCCTATCGGGGGAAGAGTTCTTC.